The rows below give T cell receptor beta chains drawn from one sample of a study of blood T cells in healthy people across ages. TCRdb fed the 5' RACE reads into MiXCR, producing one record per CDR3 protein. The sample lists roughly 2 million distinct CDR3 sequences, 49% occurring once. The sequencing sample was made of blood. Receptor source: a woman aged 40 to 50 in good health. CDR3s include the opening cysteine and the closing phenylalanine or tryptophan. Fields, in order: CDR3 DNA, CDR3 protein, clone size, CDR3 length, J gene, D gene, V gene. The D gene is left open where the match is weak. Some rows mark clone size as missing; the rest say once, few, many or name a class of expanded clone.

cdr3_nt: TGCAGTGCTAGAATAGCGGGGACGGGACGGAATGAGCAGTTCTTC; cdr3_aa: CSARIAGTGRNEQFF; clone_size: -; cdr3_length: 15; j_call: TRBJ2-1; d_call: TRBD2; v_call: TRBV20-1
cdr3_nt: TGCGCCAGCAGCTCGGGACAGGGAGTAGCTTTGGACTACACCTTC; cdr3_aa: CASSSGQGVALDYTF; clone_size: once; cdr3_length: 15; j_call: TRBJ1-2; d_call: TRBD1; v_call: TRBV5-1
cdr3_nt: TGTGCCAGCAGCTACTTCGGGGACTTCCAGTCTTACTCCTACGAGCAGTACTTC; cdr3_aa: CASSYFGDFQSYSYEQYF; clone_size: -; cdr3_length: 18; j_call: TRBJ2-7; d_call: -; v_call: TRBV5-6
cdr3_nt: TGTGCCAGCGGGGAGCTAGCCAAAAACATTCAGTACTTC; cdr3_aa: CASGELAKNIQYF; clone_size: few; cdr3_length: 13; j_call: TRBJ2-4; d_call: -; v_call: TRBV12-3/TRBV12-4
cdr3_nt: TGTGCCAGCAGAGACGGATACACTGAAGCTTTCTTT; cdr3_aa: CASRDGYTEAFF; clone_size: -; cdr3_length: 12; j_call: TRBJ1-1; d_call: -; v_call: TRBV2
cdr3_nt: TGTGCCAGCAGACCTACAGCGGACAGGGCTGCACCCCTCCACTTT; cdr3_aa: CASRPTADRAAPLHF; clone_size: -; cdr3_length: 15; j_call: TRBJ1-6; d_call: TRBD1; v_call: TRBV6-5
cdr3_nt: TGTGCCAGCAGCCCCCGGACGGACTTCCAAGAGACCCAGTACTTC; cdr3_aa: CASSPRTDFQETQYF; clone_size: -; cdr3_length: 15; j_call: TRBJ2-5; d_call: -; v_call: TRBV27
cdr3_nt: TGTGCCAGCAGCGTTATAGCGCACAGCAGCAATGAGCAGTTCTTC; cdr3_aa: CASSVIAHSSNEQFF; clone_size: -; cdr3_length: 15; j_call: TRBJ2-1; d_call: -; v_call: TRBV9
cdr3_nt: TGTGCCACGGCGGGGGGGACTAGCGGCACAGATACGCAGTATTTT; cdr3_aa: CATAGGTSGTDTQYF; clone_size: -; cdr3_length: 15; j_call: TRBJ2-3; d_call: TRBD2; v_call: TRBV6-5
cdr3_nt: TGTGTCAGCAACAGGGGACGTCAGCCCCAGCATTTT; cdr3_aa: CVSNRGRQPQHF; clone_size: -; cdr3_length: 12; j_call: TRBJ1-5; d_call: TRBD1; v_call: TRBV2
cdr3_nt: TGTGCCAGCAGCTTGGACAGGATACACGAGCAGTACTTC; cdr3_aa: CASSLDRIHEQYF; clone_size: -; cdr3_length: 13; j_call: TRBJ2-7; d_call: TRBD1; v_call: TRBV7-9
cdr3_nt: TGTGCCATCAGTGAGTTCCAGGGGGGGGTGGAGCAGTACTTC; cdr3_aa: CAISEFQGGVEQYF; clone_size: few; cdr3_length: 14; j_call: TRBJ2-5; d_call: -; v_call: TRBV10-3
cdr3_nt: TGTGCCAGCAGCTACCAGGGGTACAATCAGCCCCAGCATTTT; cdr3_aa: CASSYQGYNQPQHF; clone_size: -; cdr3_length: 14; j_call: TRBJ1-5; d_call: -; v_call: TRBV5-5
cdr3_nt: TGTGCCAGCAGCGTAGGGGGACAGGGGATTTCCGAGACCCAGTACTTC; cdr3_aa: CASSVGGQGISETQYF; clone_size: few; cdr3_length: 16; j_call: TRBJ2-5; d_call: TRBD1; v_call: TRBV9
cdr3_nt: TGCAGTGCTAGAGAGCGGGGGGGTTACAATGAGCAGTTCTTC; cdr3_aa: CSARERGGYNEQFF; clone_size: -; cdr3_length: 14; j_call: TRBJ2-1; d_call: TRBD2; v_call: TRBV20-1
cdr3_nt: TGTGCCAGCAGTTACTCGTTTGGGGGCCGGGATGAGCAGTTCTTC; cdr3_aa: CASSYSFGGRDEQFF; clone_size: few; cdr3_length: 15; j_call: TRBJ2-1; d_call: -; v_call: TRBV6-5
cdr3_nt: TGTGCCAGCAGTACCCAGACAGGGCATGAAGAGACCCTGTACTTC; cdr3_aa: CASSTQTGHEETLYF; clone_size: -; cdr3_length: 15; j_call: TRBJ2-7; d_call: TRBD1; v_call: TRBV28
cdr3_nt: TGTGCCAGCAGCGTCCAGGTGGCGAATCAGCCCCAGCATTTT; cdr3_aa: CASSVQVANQPQHF; clone_size: once; cdr3_length: 14; j_call: TRBJ1-5; d_call: -; v_call: TRBV7-2
cdr3_nt: TGTGCCAGTAGTTTCGTGACAGGGGGCGTAGATGGCTACACCTTC; cdr3_aa: CASSFVTGGVDGYTF; clone_size: -; cdr3_length: 15; j_call: TRBJ1-2; d_call: TRBD1; v_call: TRBV19
cdr3_nt: TGTGCCAGCAGCGACAGTCATGGCTACACCTTC; cdr3_aa: CASSDSHGYTF; clone_size: few; cdr3_length: 11; j_call: TRBJ1-2; d_call: -; v_call: TRBV7-9
cdr3_nt: TGCGCCAGCAGCCGAGGAGGGACAGCAAGCTCCTACGAGCAGTTCTTC; cdr3_aa: CASSRGGTASSYEQFF; clone_size: once; cdr3_length: 16; j_call: TRBJ2-1; d_call: -; v_call: TRBV4-3
cdr3_nt: TGTGCCAGCAGCCAAGATTGGAGAACTAGCACAGATACGCAGTATTTT; cdr3_aa: CASSQDWRTSTDTQYF; clone_size: -; cdr3_length: 16; j_call: TRBJ2-3; d_call: -; v_call: TRBV3-1
cdr3_nt: TGTGCCATTTCCGGACAGCGCTACGAGCAGTACTTC; cdr3_aa: CAISGQRYEQYF; clone_size: -; cdr3_length: 12; j_call: TRBJ2-7; d_call: -; v_call: TRBV21-1
cdr3_nt: TGTGCCAGCAGTCCCCTGGGGGTGGGCGTTTCCTACAATGAGCAGTTCTTC; cdr3_aa: CASSPLGVGVSYNEQFF; clone_size: -; cdr3_length: 17; j_call: TRBJ2-1; d_call: -; v_call: TRBV27
cdr3_nt: TGTGCCAGTAGTGCTAGCGGGGGCTCTGGGGCCAACGTCCTGACTTTC; cdr3_aa: CASSASGGSGANVLTF; clone_size: -; cdr3_length: 16; j_call: TRBJ2-6; d_call: TRBD2; v_call: TRBV19
cdr3_nt: TGTGCCAGCAGCCAAGAGTATGGTGAGCTTTGGACCTACAATGAGCAGTTCTTC; cdr3_aa: CASSQEYGELWTYNEQFF; clone_size: once; cdr3_length: 18; j_call: TRBJ2-1; d_call: -; v_call: TRBV4-2
cdr3_nt: TGCAGTGCTAGAGCGCAGGGGTTTAATGAAAAACTGTTTTTT; cdr3_aa: CSARAQGFNEKLFF; clone_size: few; cdr3_length: 14; j_call: TRBJ1-4; d_call: -; v_call: TRBV20-1
cdr3_nt: TGCGCCAGCAGCGTGTTTAGCGGGGGTTACAATGAGCAGTTCTTC; cdr3_aa: CASSVFSGGYNEQFF; clone_size: few; cdr3_length: 15; j_call: TRBJ2-1; d_call: TRBD2; v_call: TRBV5-1
cdr3_nt: TGCGCCGGCAGCCAAGGGTACGAGCAGTTCTTC; cdr3_aa: CAGSQGYEQFF; clone_size: once; cdr3_length: 11; j_call: TRBJ2-1; d_call: -; v_call: TRBV5-1
cdr3_nt: TGTGCCAGCAGCCCGGGACACGGGCAAGGATTGATGAACACTGAAGCTTTCTTT; cdr3_aa: CASSPGHGQGLMNTEAFF; clone_size: -; cdr3_length: 18; j_call: TRBJ1-1; d_call: -; v_call: TRBV27
cdr3_nt: TGCAGTGCTAGAGATTCGGGGGTTTACAATGGGCAGTTCTTC; cdr3_aa: CSARDSGVYNGQFF; clone_size: -; cdr3_length: 14; j_call: TRBJ2-1; d_call: -; v_call: TRBV20-1
cdr3_nt: TGCGCCAGCAGCTTCACTGGGACAGTGAACAATGAGCAGTTCTTC; cdr3_aa: CASSFTGTVNNEQFF; clone_size: -; cdr3_length: 15; j_call: TRBJ2-1; d_call: TRBD1; v_call: TRBV5-1
cdr3_nt: TGTGCCACCAGTGATCCCCGGGACATGATCTATGGCTACACCTTC; cdr3_aa: CATSDPRDMIYGYTF; clone_size: -; cdr3_length: 15; j_call: TRBJ1-2; d_call: -; v_call: TRBV24-1
cdr3_nt: TGTGCCAGCAGCCCCAACGGGGGGCGTCAAGAGACCCAGTACTTC; cdr3_aa: CASSPNGGRQETQYF; clone_size: few; cdr3_length: 15; j_call: TRBJ2-5; d_call: -; v_call: TRBV7-3
cdr3_nt: TGCAGTGCTAGAATGTCCAAGAGCTCCTATAATTCACCCCTCCACTTT; cdr3_aa: CSARMSKSSYNSPLHF; clone_size: -; cdr3_length: 16; j_call: TRBJ1-6; d_call: -; v_call: TRBV20-1
cdr3_nt: TGTGCCAGCAGCTGGACAGGGATCGGCGATAACTATGGCTACACCTTC; cdr3_aa: CASSWTGIGDNYGYTF; clone_size: -; cdr3_length: 16; j_call: TRBJ1-2; d_call: TRBD1; v_call: TRBV5-5
cdr3_nt: TGCGCCAGCAGCGTTGGATATGAGCAGTTCTTC; cdr3_aa: CASSVGYEQFF; clone_size: -; cdr3_length: 11; j_call: TRBJ2-1; d_call: -; v_call: TRBV4-3
cdr3_nt: TGCGCCAGCAGCACACAGGAGTTTTATGAAAAACTGTTTTTT; cdr3_aa: CASSTQEFYEKLFF; clone_size: -; cdr3_length: 14; j_call: TRBJ1-4; d_call: -; v_call: TRBV5-1
cdr3_nt: TGTGCCAGCAGCCAAGGAAAGGGATCAGCGGGGGTTTACAATGAGCAGTTCTTC; cdr3_aa: CASSQGKGSAGVYNEQFF; clone_size: -; cdr3_length: 18; j_call: TRBJ2-1; d_call: TRBD2; v_call: TRBV4-2
cdr3_nt: TGCAGCGTCCCCCTGAAAGCAGGAGCGGGGACCCAGTACTTC; cdr3_aa: CSVPLKAGAGTQYF; clone_size: -; cdr3_length: 14; j_call: TRBJ2-5; d_call: -; v_call: TRBV29-1
cdr3_nt: TGCAGTGCTACCCGGGACATCGAAGCTGAAGCTTTCTTT; cdr3_aa: CSATRDIEAEAFF; clone_size: -; cdr3_length: 13; j_call: TRBJ1-1; d_call: -; v_call: TRBV20-1
cdr3_nt: TGTGCCATCAGCTGGACTAGCGGGGGGGGGGAGCAGTACTTC; cdr3_aa: CAISWTSGGGEQYF; clone_size: -; cdr3_length: 14; j_call: TRBJ2-4; d_call: TRBD2; v_call: TRBV10-3
cdr3_nt: TGTGCCAGCAGCAACCCCCCCCCAGGATCCTACGAGCAGTTCTTC; cdr3_aa: CASSNPPPGSYEQFF; clone_size: -; cdr3_length: 15; j_call: TRBJ2-1; d_call: -; v_call: TRBV21-1
cdr3_nt: TGCAGTGCCTTAATGGACAGTTGGGAGCAGTTCTTC; cdr3_aa: CSALMDSWEQFF; clone_size: few; cdr3_length: 12; j_call: TRBJ2-1; d_call: -; v_call: TRBV20-1
cdr3_nt: TGCAGTGCGGACCAACTAGCGGGGGAACCCCATACGCAGTATTTT; cdr3_aa: CSADQLAGEPHTQYF; clone_size: -; cdr3_length: 15; j_call: TRBJ2-3; d_call: TRBD2; v_call: TRBV20-1
cdr3_nt: TGTGCCAGCAGCCCCGAACAGGGAGTGGAAGAGCAGTACTTC; cdr3_aa: CASSPEQGVEEQYF; clone_size: -; cdr3_length: 14; j_call: TRBJ2-5; d_call: -; v_call: TRBV11-2
cdr3_nt: TGTGCCAGCAGCGTAGTTGGTACTAGCGAGTACAATGAGCAGTTCTTC; cdr3_aa: CASSVVGTSEYNEQFF; clone_size: few; cdr3_length: 16; j_call: TRBJ2-1; d_call: TRBD2; v_call: TRBV9
cdr3_nt: TGTGCCAGCAGCTCCTTCCAGGGGGTCTACGAGCAGTACTTC; cdr3_aa: CASSSFQGVYEQYF; clone_size: -; cdr3_length: 14; j_call: TRBJ2-7; d_call: TRBD1; v_call: TRBV6-1
cdr3_nt: TGTGCCAGCAGTTACCCTCGGACAGCTTACTACGAGCAGTACTTC; cdr3_aa: CASSYPRTAYYEQYF; clone_size: -; cdr3_length: 15; j_call: TRBJ2-7; d_call: -; v_call: TRBV6-2/TRBV6-3
cdr3_nt: TGCAGTGCTAGGCGGGACAGATCCTACGAGCAGTACTTC; cdr3_aa: CSARRDRSYEQYF; clone_size: -; cdr3_length: 13; j_call: TRBJ2-7; d_call: -; v_call: TRBV20-1
cdr3_nt: TGTGCCAGCTCACCAGGGGGAACAGGGTGGGACGAGCAGTACTTC; cdr3_aa: CASSPGGTGWDEQYF; clone_size: once; cdr3_length: 15; j_call: TRBJ2-7; d_call: -; v_call: TRBV18
cdr3_nt: TGTGCCAGCAGCCCCCGGACAGGGTCGGGTACTGAAGCTTTCTTT; cdr3_aa: CASSPRTGSGTEAFF; clone_size: -; cdr3_length: 15; j_call: TRBJ1-1; d_call: TRBD1; v_call: TRBV7-2
cdr3_nt: TGTGCCAGCAGTTTGGAATTTAACTATGGCTACACCTTC; cdr3_aa: CASSLEFNYGYTF; clone_size: few; cdr3_length: 13; j_call: TRBJ1-2; d_call: -; v_call: TRBV6-2/TRBV6-3
cdr3_nt: TGCGCCAGCAGTGACAGGGTGGATACGCAGTATTTT; cdr3_aa: CASSDRVDTQYF; clone_size: few; cdr3_length: 12; j_call: TRBJ2-3; d_call: -; v_call: TRBV10-2